The rows below give T cell receptor beta chains drawn from one sample of a study of cytomegalovirus exposure and HLA in healthy donors. Clones were read by immunoSEQ multiplex PCR, and TCRdb kept only the in-frame ones, dropping some. This sample has over 65,000 clones, with around 80% found just once. Sequencing was performed on PBMCs. The receptors originated from a man aged 35 to 55 in good health and CMV-seronegative. The CDR3 runs from the conserved cysteine through the conserved F or W. Each record gives: V gene, clone size, CDR3 length, D gene, J gene, CDR3 protein, CDR3 DNA. D genes are given only for firm matches. Clone size is not always given. Where it is, it says once, few, many or a class for expanded clones.

v_gene: TRBV2; abundance: -; len: 15; d_gene: -; j_gene: TRBJ2-3; CDR3aa: CASSEAADYSDTQYF; CDR3nt: TGTGCCAGCAGTGAAGCAGCGGACTATTCAGATACGCAGTATTTT
v_gene: TRBV7-9; abundance: -; len: 15; d_gene: TRBD1; j_gene: TRBJ1-1; CDR3aa: CASSPTGARDTEAFF; CDR3nt: TGTGCCAGCAGTCCTACAGGGGCGAGGGACACTGAAGCTTTCTTT
v_gene: TRBV19; abundance: -; len: 16; d_gene: TRBD2; j_gene: TRBJ2-1; CDR3aa: CASSFKTSGWYNEQFF; CDR3nt: TGTGCCAGTAGTTTCAAGACTAGCGGGTGGTACAATGAGCAGTTCTTC
v_gene: TRBV5-1; abundance: few; len: 11; d_gene: -; j_gene: TRBJ1-1; CDR3aa: CASSQNTEAFF; CDR3nt: TGCGCCAGCAGCCAGAACACTGAAGCTTTCTTT
v_gene: TRBV9; abundance: -; len: 13; d_gene: -; j_gene: TRBJ2-7; CDR3aa: CASSPDSPYEQYF; CDR3nt: TGTGCCAGCAGCCCGGACAGCCCCTACGAGCAGTACTTC
v_gene: TRBV7-9; abundance: few; len: 14; d_gene: -; j_gene: TRBJ1-6; CDR3aa: CASSWGLYNSPLHF; CDR3nt: TGTGCCAGCAGCTGGGGACTGTATAATTCACCCCTCCACTTT
v_gene: TRBV4-2; abundance: -; len: 14; d_gene: -; j_gene: TRBJ2-7; CDR3aa: CASSQPGSSYEQYF; CDR3nt: TGTGCCAGCAGCCAACCGGGTAGCTCCTACGAGCAGTACTTC
v_gene: TRBV28; abundance: -; len: 12; d_gene: -; j_gene: TRBJ2-3; CDR3aa: CAVAASTDTQYF; CDR3nt: TGTGCCGTGGCAGCGAGCACAGATACGCAGTATTTT
v_gene: TRBV29-1; abundance: -; len: 14; d_gene: TRBD1; j_gene: TRBJ2-5; CDR3aa: CSVFDRGSQETQYF; CDR3nt: TGCAGCGTTTTCGACAGGGGCAGTCAAGAGACCCAGTACTTC
v_gene: TRBV10-3; abundance: -; len: 13; d_gene: TRBD1; j_gene: TRBJ1-2; CDR3aa: CATRTGTGYGYTF; CDR3nt: TGTGCCACCCGGACAGGGACGGGGTATGGCTACACCTTC
v_gene: TRBV2; abundance: once; len: 14; d_gene: -; j_gene: TRBJ1-5; CDR3aa: CASSGGGSRQPQHF; CDR3nt: TGTGCCAGCAGCGGGGGGGGGAGTAGACAGCCCCAGCATTTT
v_gene: TRBV10-2; abundance: -; len: 16; d_gene: -; j_gene: TRBJ1-4; CDR3aa: CASSEPIGQVNEKLFF; CDR3nt: TGCGCCAGCAGTGAGCCGATAGGACAAGTTAATGAAAAACTGTTTTTT
v_gene: TRBV7-9; abundance: -; len: 13; d_gene: -; j_gene: TRBJ2-1; CDR3aa: CASVWDLYNEQFF; CDR3nt: TGTGCCAGCGTCTGGGACTTATACAATGAGCAGTTCTTC
v_gene: TRBV7-2; abundance: -; len: 15; d_gene: -; j_gene: TRBJ1-6; CDR3aa: CASSLRLGSNSPLHF; CDR3nt: TGTGCCAGCAGCTTAAGGCTGGGGAGTAATTCACCCCTCCACTTT
v_gene: TRBV28; abundance: -; len: 15; d_gene: TRBD1; j_gene: TRBJ2-5; CDR3aa: CASRTGTGGRETQYF; CDR3nt: TGTGCCAGCAGAACAGGGACAGGGGGACGAGAGACCCAGTACTTC
v_gene: TRBV5-4; abundance: -; len: 14; d_gene: TRBD2; j_gene: TRBJ2-1; CDR3aa: CASSVGLAGGEQFF; CDR3nt: TGTGCCAGCAGCGTGGGACTAGCGGGAGGGGAGCAGTTCTTC
v_gene: TRBV28; abundance: -; len: 14; d_gene: -; j_gene: TRBJ1-2; CDR3aa: CASLQGQYNYGYTF; CDR3nt: TGTGCCAGCTTACAGGGACAATACAACTATGGCTACACCTTC
v_gene: TRBV18; abundance: few; len: 15; d_gene: -; j_gene: TRBJ1-1; CDR3aa: CASSPEGREGTEAFF; CDR3nt: TGTGCCAGCTCACCAGAAGGGCGAGAGGGCACTGAAGCTTTCTTT
v_gene: TRBV18; abundance: few; len: 14; d_gene: TRBD1; j_gene: TRBJ1-1; CDR3aa: CASSRLTGVTEAFF; CDR3nt: TGTGCCAGCTCACGACTGACAGGGGTGACTGAAGCTTTCTTT
v_gene: TRBV6-1; abundance: -; len: 15; d_gene: TRBD1; j_gene: TRBJ1-5; CDR3aa: CASSEAGQSNQPQHF; CDR3nt: TGTGCCAGCAGCGAAGCGGGACAGAGCAATCAGCCCCAGCATTTT
v_gene: TRBV6-1; abundance: -; len: 12; d_gene: -; j_gene: TRBJ1-2; CDR3aa: CASSPAGYGYTF; CDR3nt: TGTGCCAGCAGTCCGGCGGGTTATGGCTACACCTTC
v_gene: TRBV28; abundance: -; len: 13; d_gene: -; j_gene: TRBJ1-2; CDR3aa: CASSLGLIYGYTF; CDR3nt: TGTGCCAGCAGCCTGGGCCTGATCTATGGCTACACCTTC
v_gene: TRBV10-1; abundance: -; len: 14; d_gene: -; j_gene: TRBJ2-5; CDR3aa: CASSQSGGQETQYF; CDR3nt: TGCGCCAGCAGTCAAAGCGGAGGCCAAGAGACCCAGTACTTC
v_gene: TRBV6-1; abundance: few; len: 15; d_gene: -; j_gene: TRBJ1-4; CDR3aa: CASSPGQTWHEKLFF; CDR3nt: TGTGCCAGCAGTCCAGGACAGACATGGCATGAAAAACTGTTTTTT
v_gene: TRBV5-1; abundance: -; len: 14; d_gene: -; j_gene: TRBJ1-4; CDR3aa: CASSLEGAREKLFF; CDR3nt: TGCGCCAGCAGCTTGGAAGGGGCTCGGGAAAAACTGTTTTTT
v_gene: TRBV19; abundance: -; len: 14; d_gene: -; j_gene: TRBJ1-4; CDR3aa: CASSRGSGHEKLFF; CDR3nt: TGTGCCAGTAGTCGGGGGTCTGGACATGAAAAACTGTTTTTT
v_gene: TRBV19; abundance: -; len: 15; d_gene: TRBD1; j_gene: TRBJ2-1; CDR3aa: CASSIEGGPYNEQFF; CDR3nt: TGTGCCAGTAGTATAGAAGGGGGCCCCTACAATGAGCAGTTCTTC
v_gene: TRBV7-7; abundance: -; len: 13; d_gene: TRBD2; j_gene: TRBJ2-1; CDR3aa: CASSPGLVQEQFF; CDR3nt: TGTGCCAGCAGCCCAGGACTAGTCCAGGAGCAGTTCTTC
v_gene: TRBV6-1; abundance: -; len: 14; d_gene: -; j_gene: TRBJ2-7; CDR3aa: CASRAGRSSYEQYF; CDR3nt: TGTGCCAGCAGGGCGGGACGGAGCTCCTACGAGCAGTACTTC
v_gene: TRBV11-3; abundance: once; len: 13; d_gene: -; j_gene: TRBJ2-2; CDR3aa: CASADGNTGGLFF; CDR3nt: TGTGCCAGCGCCGACGGGAACACCGGGGGGCTGTTTTTT
v_gene: TRBV6-1; abundance: -; len: 15; d_gene: TRBD1; j_gene: TRBJ1-5; CDR3aa: CASRRTGGAGQPQHF; CDR3nt: TGTGCCAGCAGGAGGACAGGGGGCGCGGGTCAGCCCCAGCATTTT
v_gene: TRBV2; abundance: once; len: 12; d_gene: -; j_gene: TRBJ2-7; CDR3aa: CASKEGIYEQYF; CDR3nt: TGTGCCAGCAAGGAGGGAATTTACGAGCAGTACTTC
v_gene: TRBV6-6; abundance: -; len: 14; d_gene: -; j_gene: TRBJ1-4; CDR3aa: CASRIGGLDEKLFF; CDR3nt: TGTGCCAGCAGGATTGGCGGTCTTGATGAAAAACTGTTTTTT
v_gene: TRBV7-6; abundance: -; len: 14; d_gene: -; j_gene: TRBJ1-2; CDR3aa: CASSCRQTIYGYTF; CDR3nt: TGTGCCAGCAGCTGCCGACAGACGATCTATGGCTACACCTTC
v_gene: TRBV28; abundance: -; len: 12; d_gene: -; j_gene: TRBJ2-5; CDR3aa: CASSTSLETQYF; CDR3nt: TGTGCCAGCAGCACTAGTTTGGAGACCCAGTACTTC
v_gene: TRBV7-9; abundance: -; len: 16; d_gene: -; j_gene: TRBJ1-1; CDR3aa: CASSLGHPGWDTEAFF; CDR3nt: TGTGCCAGCAGCTTGGGACACCCTGGGTGGGACACTGAAGCTTTCTTT
v_gene: TRBV7-2; abundance: -; len: 14; d_gene: -; j_gene: TRBJ2-5; CDR3aa: CASSWGRLGETQYF; CDR3nt: TGTGCCAGCAGCTGGGGCCGGCTGGGGGAGACCCAGTACTTC
v_gene: TRBV10-3; abundance: -; len: 16; d_gene: TRBD1; j_gene: TRBJ1-1; CDR3aa: CAISGGTAAPNTEAFF; CDR3nt: TGTGCCATCAGTGGGGGGACAGCGGCCCCTAACACTGAAGCTTTCTTT
v_gene: TRBV7-9; abundance: -; len: 15; d_gene: -; j_gene: TRBJ2-2; CDR3aa: CASSFSAVNTGELFF; CDR3nt: TGTGCCAGCAGCTTCTCGGCGGTTAACACCGGGGAGCTGTTTTTT
v_gene: TRBV6-4; abundance: -; len: 14; d_gene: TRBD2; j_gene: TRBJ2-1; CDR3aa: CASRPSGSGNEQFF; CDR3nt: TGTGCCAGCAGACCTAGCGGGAGTGGGAATGAGCAGTTCTTC
v_gene: TRBV28; abundance: -; len: 10; d_gene: -; j_gene: TRBJ1-5; CDR3aa: CASKEGPQHF; CDR3nt: TGTGCCAGCAAGGAGGGGCCCCAGCATTTT
v_gene: TRBV5-8; abundance: -; len: 15; d_gene: TRBD1; j_gene: TRBJ2-1; CDR3aa: CASSLGDRDGGEQFF; CDR3nt: TGTGCCAGCAGCTTGGGGGACAGGGATGGGGGTGAGCAGTTCTTC
v_gene: TRBV27; abundance: -; len: 16; d_gene: -; j_gene: TRBJ2-5; CDR3aa: CASSPPGWGVRETQYF; CDR3nt: TGTGCCAGCAGTCCCCCCGGTTGGGGAGTCAGAGAGACCCAGTACTTC
v_gene: TRBV27; abundance: -; len: 12; d_gene: -; j_gene: TRBJ2-1; CDR3aa: CASTARQSEQFF; CDR3nt: TGTGCCAGCACCGCTAGGCAATCTGAGCAGTTCTTC
v_gene: TRBV18; abundance: once; len: 13; d_gene: -; j_gene: TRBJ1-1; CDR3aa: CASSPSFGTEAFF; CDR3nt: TGTGCCAGCTCACCAAGTTTCGGTACTGAAGCTTTCTTT
v_gene: TRBV7-9; abundance: -; len: 17; d_gene: TRBD1; j_gene: TRBJ2-7; CDR3aa: CASYTGTGGHRSREQYF; CDR3nt: TGTGCCAGTTATACCGGGACAGGGGGTCATCGTTCGAGGGAGCAGTACTTC
v_gene: TRBV7-8; abundance: -; len: 18; d_gene: TRBD2; j_gene: TRBJ2-2; CDR3aa: CASSSPGLAGGNTGELFF; CDR3nt: TGTGCCAGCAGCTCTCCGGGACTAGCGGGGGGGAACACCGGGGAGCTGTTTTTT
v_gene: TRBV28; abundance: -; len: 17; d_gene: TRBD2; j_gene: TRBJ2-1; CDR3aa: CASTASGGLTLYNEQFF; CDR3nt: TGTGCCAGCACTGCTAGCGGGGGCCTTACCCTCTACAATGAGCAGTTCTTC
v_gene: TRBV4-1; abundance: -; len: 13; d_gene: -; j_gene: TRBJ2-7; CDR3aa: CASSSPSSYEQYF; CDR3nt: TGCGCCAGCAGCTCACCGAGCTCCTACGAGCAGTACTTC
v_gene: TRBV6-5; abundance: few; len: 15; d_gene: -; j_gene: TRBJ1-2; CDR3aa: CASSYSLTQGYGYTF; CDR3nt: TGTGCCAGCAGTTACTCCCTTACACAGGGCTATGGCTACACCTTC
v_gene: TRBV4-2; abundance: -; len: 16; d_gene: -; j_gene: TRBJ2-7; CDR3aa: CASSQDYRGISYEQYF; CDR3nt: TGTGCCAGCAGCCAAGATTATAGGGGGATCTCCTACGAGCAGTACTTC
v_gene: TRBV11-2; abundance: few; len: 17; d_gene: TRBD1; j_gene: TRBJ1-3; CDR3aa: CASSRWTGGESGNTIYF; CDR3nt: TGTGCCAGCAGCCGCTGGACAGGGGGGGAATCCGGAAACACCATATATTTT
v_gene: TRBV7-3; abundance: -; len: 17; d_gene: TRBD2; j_gene: TRBJ2-1; CDR3aa: CASSLMASGGVYNEQFF; CDR3nt: TGTGCCAGCAGCTTAATGGCTAGCGGGGGTGTCTACAATGAGCAGTTCTTC
v_gene: TRBV27; abundance: -; len: 13; d_gene: TRBD1; j_gene: TRBJ1-2; CDR3aa: CASSSPRGYGYTF; CDR3nt: TGTGCCAGCAGTTCCCCCAGGGGGTATGGCTACACCTTC
v_gene: TRBV7-9; abundance: -; len: 12; d_gene: -; j_gene: TRBJ2-3; CDR3aa: CSGGSSTDTQYF; CDR3nt: TGTTCCGGAGGAAGTAGCACAGATACGCAGTATTTT
v_gene: TRBV9; abundance: -; len: 14; d_gene: -; j_gene: TRBJ1-2; CDR3aa: CASSATGTTYGYTF; CDR3nt: TGTGCCAGCAGCGCAACCGGGACAACTTATGGCTACACCTTC
v_gene: TRBV4-1; abundance: -; len: 14; d_gene: -; j_gene: TRBJ1-5; CDR3aa: CASSHEGGSQPQHF; CDR3nt: TGCGCCAGCAGCCACGAGGGGGGGAGTCAGCCCCAGCATTTT
v_gene: TRBV7-8; abundance: -; len: 12; d_gene: -; j_gene: TRBJ1-1; CDR3aa: CASSLEDIEAFF; CDR3nt: TGTGCCAGCAGCTTAGAGGACATTGAAGCTTTCTTT
v_gene: TRBV4-1; abundance: -; len: 16; d_gene: -; j_gene: TRBJ2-5; CDR3aa: CASSQGRAGTRFEQYF; CDR3nt: TGCGCCAGCAGCCAAGGCAGGGCCGGGACTCGCTTTGAGCAGTACTTC